This record covers a single TCR beta chain. Antigen specificity is unknown. Its ends do not fully match the called genes, so a read error is possible. These data are taken from a study of T cells in Graves' hyperthyroidism and ophthalmopathy. The study's findings and limits: In blood, most of the thyroid clonotypes expanded above 0.001 were also present.

Amplification targeted TCR beta CDR3 regions from RNA transcripts. The HTBI primer set was used in a first-round RT-PCR of the TCR CDR3. TCRdb passed the multiplex PCR reads through MiXCR, listing each CDR3 protein once. The data hold around 190,000 distinct CDR3 sequences, with about a sixth observed a single time. This sequence was found in a woman between 45 and 60 years old with Graves' hyperthyroidism. The specimen was blood.

For the CDR3, the DNA is TGTTCCAGCAGCCCGACAGGGGGAAATTCACCCCTCCACTTT. Its translation: CSSSPTGGNSPLHF. The chain links TRBV7-9 to TRBJ1-6; 9 bases are shared with TRBD1. The CDR3 runs to 14 residues. The germline CDR1 and CDR2 sequences are SEHNR and FQNEAQ (reference sequence).